These 15 T cell receptor beta chains were sequenced from one sample in a study of CD8 T cells in Susac syndrome. RNA amounts of roughly 0.45 to 1 ug underwent reverse transcription with random hexamers. TCRdb used MiXCR to reprocess the immunoSEQ multiplex PCR reads, holding one entry per CDR3 protein. The sample includes about 300,000 distinct CDR3 sequences, 85% of them seen just once. The sample taken for sequencing was CD8+ T cells from PBMCs. Receptors were obtained from a human donor with multiple sclerosis.

The V and J genes are TRBV27 and TRBJ1-4; D is perhaps TRBD1 (5 bases). CDR1 is MNHEY and CDR2 is SMNVEV in the germline V gene (reference sequence). The ends were cut back, 5 bases at V and 9 bases at J, with 28 bases in the middle. CDR3 size: 18 residues. The CDR3 loop reads CASSPSPGPLSIGKKLFF. CDR3 DNA: TGTGCCAGCAGTCCCTCCCCGGGACCACTGTCCATAGGAAAAAAACTGTTTTTT.

The chain joins TRBV28 to TRBJ1-2; possibly TRBD1 for D (6 bases). This CDR3 has 17 amino acids. V was pared by 7 bases and J by 3 bases, with 24 bases between. Germline V gives CDR1 MDHEN, CDR2 SYDVKM. Here the CDR3 DNA reads TGTGCCAGCACCTCGGGCGGGACAATTGACTCGTACTATGGCTACACCTTC. Amino acids: CASTSGGTIDSYYGYTF.

The rearrangement links TRBV20-1 to TRBJ2-7, with D possibly being TRBD1 (6 bases). Germline V gene data show CDR1 as DFQATT and CDR2 as SNEGSKA (reference sequence). Trimming left V 5 bases short and J 0 bases short, with 14 bases between. This CDR3 comprises 14 residues. CDR3 coding DNA: TGCAGTGCTCCGCTTCAGGGGATCTCCTACGAGCAGTACTTC. Encoded protein: CSAPLQGISYEQYF.

This clonotype was seen only once. The V and J genes are TRBV3-1 and TRBJ1-1; D gene ambiguous. The CDR3 runs 15 residues. From germline, CDR1 is LGHDT and CDR2 YNNKEL (reference sequence). Trimming stripped 2 bases from V and 5 bases from J, with 15 bases between. The CDR3 DNA follows: TGTGCCAGCAGCCAACCGCCTCCGGGTAGGACTGAAGCTTTCTTT. This codes for CASSQPPPGRTEAFF.

This clonotype was detected once. CDR3 amino acids: CASSSRFSQETQYF. For the CDR3, the DNA is TGCGCCAGCAGCTCGAGGTTCTCTCAAGAGACCCAGTACTTC. V gene TRBV5-1 combines with J gene TRBJ2-5, with D unclear. Trimming removed 3 bases at V and 2 bases at J, with 11 bases between. Germline V gives CDR1 SGHRS, CDR2 YFSETQ. The CDR3 covers 14 residues.

In its sample, this clonotype was seen a few times. This chain joins TRBV11-1 and TRBJ1-5; D is undetermined. CDR3 length equals 10 residues. V was pared by 9 bases and J by 9 bases, with 9 bases between. In germline, CDR1 is SGHAT, CDR2 FQDESV (reference sequence). The CDR3 reads CARLDWPQHF. CDR3 coding DNA: TGTGCCAGACTTGATTGGCCCCAGCATTTT.

The chain combines TRBV13 with TRBJ2-1; 10 positions agree with TRBD2. The length of the CDR3 is 17 residues. The V segment lost 4 bases and the J segment 4 bases; nucleotides outside the gene matches: 10. Germline assignment: CDR1 PRHDT and CDR2 FYEKMQ (reference sequence). The CDR3 is CASSSSPGTSVYNEQFF. In DNA, the CDR3 is TGTGCCAGCAGCTCCAGTCCCGGGACTAGCGTTTACAATGAGCAGTTCTTC. The full variable domain, with the rest looked up from reference TRBV13 and TRBJ2-1, is AAGVIQSPRHLIKEKRETATLKCYPIPRHDTVYWYQQGPGQDPQFLISFYEKMQSDKGSIPDRFSAQQFSDYHSELNMSSLELGDSALYFCASSSSPGTSVYNEQFFGPGTRLTVL.

J is TRBJ2-7 and V is TRBV12-3 or TRBV12-4; no definite D call. Trimming removed 6 bases from V and 5 bases from J, with 11 bases in between. The CDR3 is made up of 12 amino acids. The CDR3 here is CASSPLQNEQYF. For the CDR3, the DNA is TGTGCCAGCAGCCCCCTCCAGAACGAGCAGTACTTC.

The chain combines TRBV20-1 with TRBJ2-7; 10 bases align to TRBD1. The germline V gene encodes CDR1 DFQATT and CDR2 SNEGSKA (reference sequence). The CDR3 covers 14 residues. V shed 3 bases and J 3 bases; nucleotides not matched to a gene: 5. The chain's CDR3 is CSARSGTGVYEQYF. The CDR3 bases are TGCAGTGCTAGGTCCGGGACAGGGGTCTACGAGCAGTACTTC.

This clonotype is a singleton in its sample. The rearrangement uses TRBV20-1 and TRBJ2-1; no clear D. This CDR3 region has 14 residues. Germline V gene lookup returns CDR1 DFQATT and CDR2 SNEGSKA (reference sequence). Trimming shortened V by 0 bases and J by 0 bases, and 6 bases separated the two germline ends. This chain's CDR3 is CSARDWGSYNEQFF. DNA of the CDR3: TGCAGTGCTAGAGATTGGGGCTCCTACAATGAGCAGTTCTTC.

The chain links TRBV24-1 to TRBJ1-2; TRBD1 is a possible D gene (5 bases). The CDR3 has 12 amino acids. The V end lost 4 bases, the J end lost 8 bases, and 10 bases lay between the germline ends. Germline V gives CDR1 KGHDR, CDR2 SFDVKD. CDR3 in amino acids: CATSDGAGGYTF. Here the CDR3 DNA reads TGTGCCACCAGTGACGGGGCGGGCGGCTACACCTTC.

J is TRBJ2-3 and V is TRBV28; D uncertain. CDR3 length equals 16 residues. Germline V lookup: CDR1 MDHEN, CDR2 SYDVKM. Trimming stripped 5 bases from V and 0 bases from J, with 15 bases between. CDR3 DNA: TGTGCCAGCAGTCCGCCCAGCTTAACTAGCACAGATACGCAGTATTTT. It codes for CASSPPSLTSTDTQYF. The full variable domain, completed using reference TRBV28 and TRBJ2-3, is DVKVTQSSRYLVKRTGEKVFLECVQDMDHENMFWYRQDPGLGLRLIYFSYDVKMKEKGDIPEGYSVSREKKERFSLILESASTNQTSMYLCASSPPSLTSTDTQYFGPGTRLTVL.

The CDR3 DNA sequence: TGTGCCAGCAGTCCGAGGACAGGCAATGACGAGCAGTACTTC. This translates into CASSPRTGNDEQYF. The chain carries TRBV28 and TRBJ2-7; TRBD1 aligns across 7 bases. The germline CDR1 and CDR2 sequences are MDHEN and SYDVKM. The CDR3 runs 14 residues. Trimming took 5 bases from V and 5 from J; bases not matched to a gene: 9.

This sequence joins TRBV7-9 and TRBJ2-7; 9 bases align to TRBD2. Germline loops: CDR1 SEHNR, CDR2 FQNEAQ (reference sequence). Trimming removed 2 bases from V and 0 bases from J; junction bases left unmatched: 5. The CDR3 consists of 16 residues. CDR3: CASSLSGLALSYEQYF. CDR3 DNA sequence: TGTGCCAGCAGCTTATCCGGACTAGCGCTCTCCTACGAGCAGTACTTC.

This sequence joins TRBV11-2 and TRBJ2-7, with D tentatively TRBD1 or TRBD2 (6 bases each). The CDR3 totals 17 residues. V lost 1 base and J lost 0, with 16 bases in between. CDR1 and CDR2 from the germline V gene are SGHAT and FQNNGV. The CDR3 spells CASSLGKGGLSSYEQYF. The CDR3 nucleotides are TGTGCCAGCAGCTTAGGGAAGGGGGGTTTAAGCTCCTACGAGCAGTACTTC.